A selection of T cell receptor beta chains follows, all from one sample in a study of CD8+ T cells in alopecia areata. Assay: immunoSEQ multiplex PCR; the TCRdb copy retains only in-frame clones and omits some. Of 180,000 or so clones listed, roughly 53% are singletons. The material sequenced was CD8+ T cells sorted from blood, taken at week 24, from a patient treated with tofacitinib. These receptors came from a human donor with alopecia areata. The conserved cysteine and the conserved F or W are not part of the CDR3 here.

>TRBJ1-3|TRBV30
AWSVWGLGPGNTIY
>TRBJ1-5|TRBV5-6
ASSSLVGQGVNQPQH
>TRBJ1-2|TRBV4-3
ASSQGQGYSYT
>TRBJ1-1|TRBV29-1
SVHDGRVAF
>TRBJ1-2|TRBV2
ASRDRSNYGYT
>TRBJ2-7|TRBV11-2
ASSPPSRAGFEQY
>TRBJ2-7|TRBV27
ASSLTGGFHYEQY
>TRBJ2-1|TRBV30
ACIGLAGGEEQF
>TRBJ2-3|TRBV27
ASSHGLAGNIGDTQY
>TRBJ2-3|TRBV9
ASSSRFGTDTQY
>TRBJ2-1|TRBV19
ASRPETGLNEQF
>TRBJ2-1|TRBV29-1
SVEVAGGRRNEQF
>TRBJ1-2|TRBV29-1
STKQGAGYGYT
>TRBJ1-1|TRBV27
ASSLTGYTEAF
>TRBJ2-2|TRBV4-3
ASSQDRSGNAGELF
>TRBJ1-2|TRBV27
ASSQTGESYGYT
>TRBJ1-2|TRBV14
ASSSAGVGYT
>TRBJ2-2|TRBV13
ASSSPGTENTGELF
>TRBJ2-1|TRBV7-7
ASSLEYGEGGNEQF
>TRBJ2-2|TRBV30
AIRGGAGELF
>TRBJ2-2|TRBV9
ASRGNTGELF
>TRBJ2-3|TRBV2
ASSDGASSTDTQY
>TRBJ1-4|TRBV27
ASSWTLAEKLF
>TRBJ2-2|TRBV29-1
SVVLGHTGELF
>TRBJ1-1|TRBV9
ASSVGQGGNTEAF
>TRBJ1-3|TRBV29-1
SVDDGTNTIY
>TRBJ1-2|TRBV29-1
SVETVINYGYT
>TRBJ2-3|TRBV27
ASSLGATRGDTQY